A selection of T cell receptor beta chains follows, all from one sample in a study of cytomegalovirus exposure and HLA in healthy donors. The repertoire was sequenced with immunoSEQ multiplex PCR; TCRdb's copy has only in-frame clones and lacks some. The table records some 140,000 clones, 70% to 85% of them present only once. Material for sequencing was PBMCs. These receptors were obtained from a man younger than 40 in good health and CMV-seropositive. Each CDR3 is given with its conserved first and last residue.

j_gene | v_gene | CDR3aa
TRBJ1-5 | TRBV6-5 | CASRGLGQGDQPQHF
TRBJ2-7 | TRBV27 | CASRKLRTGVEYEQYF
TRBJ2-1 | TRBV4-2 | CASSQALSGGMHYEQFF
TRBJ2-3 | TRBV6-1 | CASRKAQVDTQYF
TRBJ1-1 | TRBV5-1 | CASSPSGQGHSEAFF
TRBJ1-4 | TRBV27 | CASRTGSEKLFF
TRBJ2-5 | TRBV6-1 | CAHRGAGETQYF
TRBJ2-1 | TRBV27 | CASSLMGPTSGDNEQFF
TRBJ2-2 | TRBV11-3 | CASSPRAGDTGELFF
TRBJ2-2 | TRBV6-6 | CASSPDSTGELFF
TRBJ2-5 | TRBV11-2 | CASGTGGETQYF
TRBJ1-4 | TRBV23-1 | CASSQRDSTNEKLFF
TRBJ2-6 | TRBV10-3 | CAISDSGIGANVLTF
TRBJ2-7 | TRBV6-6 | CASSYRGTATYEQYF
TRBJ2-7 | TRBV12-5 | CASGLGGTAYEQYF
TRBJ2-7 | TRBV19 | CASSTYRGTYEQYF
TRBJ2-6 | TRBV25-1 | CASSVGTGDSAGANVLTF
TRBJ1-1 | TRBV19 | CASSTPTGGFTEAFF
TRBJ1-1 | TRBV15 | CATSRGSTGMNTEAFF
TRBJ2-7 | TRBV27 | CASSFGTGVGEQYF
TRBJ1-5 | TRBV6-1 | CASSSLDRGGPQHF
TRBJ2-1 | TRBV5-1 | CASSPALSVSYNEQFF
TRBJ2-7 | TRBV29-1 | CSVAQGSYEQYF
TRBJ1-2 | TRBV6-1 | CASSAGQTDYGYTF
TRBJ1-1 | TRBV5-4 | CASSLEPRGSTEAFF
TRBJ2-7 | TRBV19 | CASSQPGLSSYEQYF
TRBJ1-2 | TRBV7-3 | CASSLHKGYYGYTF
TRBJ1-2 | TRBV5-4 | CASSFFQGYYGYTF
TRBJ1-3 | TRBV27 | CATRTYSGNTIYF
TRBJ2-7 | TRBV5-1 | CASSLGGGVYEQYF
TRBJ2-7 | TRBV6-6 | CASSSKAKGDLYEQYF
TRBJ1-2 | TRBV18 | CASSPQSGDGYTF
TRBJ2-7 | TRBV6-1 | CASSLGGVPYEQYF
TRBJ1-3 | TRBV18 | CASSPPGQGNTIYF
TRBJ2-1 | TRBV7-6 | CASSLARYNEQFF
TRBJ1-2 | TRBV19 | CASRLSYNYGYTF
TRBJ2-2 | TRBV2 | CASSERGNTGELFF
TRBJ2-3 | TRBV9 | CASSVGELSGSTDTQYF
TRBJ1-1 | TRBV11-2 | CASTLAGGLGTEAFF